This passage covers 30 T cell receptor beta chains from one sample sequenced in a study of neurological immune-mediated disorders. TCRdb ran MiXCR on the 5' RACE reads and lists one entry per CDR3 protein. The top ten clones hold around 5% of a sample with more than 30,000 distinct CDR3 sequences, 13% of them seen once. Indicated time point: technical triplicate 2. Material for sequencing was CD4+ T cells from blood. The origin of the receptors is a female donor with HTLV-1-associated myelopathy (HAM/TSP).

This clonotype was counted at least ten times. CDR3 sequence reads: CASSVDPGANVLTF. The DNA of the CDR3 is TGTGCCAGCAGCGTTGACCCTGGGGCCAACGTCCTGACTTTC. The rearrangement joins TRBV9 to TRBJ2-6; D is unclear. The ends were cut back, 2 bases at V and 2 bases at J, with 5 bases in the middle. CDR3 length: 14 amino acids. Looked up from germline, CDR1 is SGDLS and CDR2 is YYNGEE.

This clonotype was seen ten or more times. CDR3 residues: CASSQASGDGYTF. CDR3 in DNA: TGCGCCAGCAGCCAAGCGTCGGGGGATGGCTACACCTTC. The chain links TRBV4-3 to TRBJ1-2; weak D call: TRBD1 (5 bases). CDR1 and CDR2 from the germline V gene are LGHNA and YSLEER. The CDR3 totals 13 residues. Trimming removed 1 base from V and 6 bases from J, with 9 bases in between.

This clonotype appeared many times. The CDR3: CSAGGGTGANVLTF. Written as DNA, the CDR3 is TGCAGTGCCGGGGGTGGGACTGGGGCCAACGTCCTGACTTTC. This chain links TRBV20-1 with TRBJ2-6; maybe TRBD2 (6 bases). This CDR3 has 14 amino acids. Germline-derived CDR1 and CDR2 are DFQATT and SNEGSKA (reference sequence). The germline V and J ends were trimmed by 6 bases and 2 bases, with 11 bases remaining between them.

Many counts were recorded for this clonotype. The J gene is TRBJ2-5, the V gene TRBV5-4, with D perhaps matching TRBD1 (6 bases). This CDR3 has 16 amino acids. V was cut by 0 bases and J by 5 bases, with 17 bases left in between. Germline assignment: CDR1 SGHNT and CDR2 YYREEE (reference sequence). The CDR3 here is CASSLAAQGLGETQYF. DNA for the CDR3: TGTGCCAGCAGCTTGGCTGCCCAGGGGTTGGGGGAGACCCAGTACTTC. The full variable domain, rest sourced from reference TRBV5-4 and TRBJ2-5, is ETGVTQSPTHLIKTRGQQVTLRCSSQSGHNTVSWYQQALGQGPQFIFQYYREEENGRGNFPPRFSGLQFPNYSSELNVNALELDDSALYLCASSLAAQGLGETQYFGPGTRLLVL.

This clonotype was counted many times. The CDR3, as DNA: TGTGCCAGCAGCCGCACAGGGGATAGCAATCAGCCCCAGCATTTT. As protein: CASSRTGDSNQPQHF. The chain has TRBV7-9 and TRBJ1-5; TRBD1 matches at 7 bases. In germline, CDR1 is SEHNR, CDR2 FQNEAQ (reference sequence). The junction had 4 bases not matched to a gene; V was cut back by 5 bases and J by 0 bases. The CDR3 has 15 residues. Together with reference TRBV7-9 and TRBJ1-5, the CDR3 gives the full variable domain: DTGVSQNPRHKITKRGQNVTFRCDPISEHNRLYWYRQTLGQGPEFLTYFQNEAQLEKSRLLSDRFSAERPKGSFSTLEIQRTEQGDSAMYLCASSRTGDSNQPQHFGDGTRLSIL.

This clonotype was detected ten times or more. This chain uses TRBV20-1 with TRBJ2-1; D perhaps matches TRBD2 (5 bases). Germline CDR1 is DFQATT and CDR2 is SNEGSKA (reference sequence). Trimming pared 3 bases from V and 5 bases from J, leaving 14 bases between. The CDR3 loop spans 14 amino acids. This CDR3 reads CSASQRHGNNEQFF. CDR3 nucleotide sequence: TGCAGTGCTAGCCAGCGCCACGGGAACAATGAGCAGTTCTTC.

This clonotype showed up many times. The chain combines TRBV20-1 with TRBJ1-3; D may be TRBD1 (6 bases). Germline V gives CDR1 DFQATT, CDR2 SNEGSKA (reference sequence). Trimming cost V 6 bases and J 4 bases, with 19 bases left between them. The CDR3 is 15 residues long. The CDR3 loop reads CSARERRTAGNTIYF. CDR3 coding DNA: TGCAGTGCACGAGAACGTAGGACAGCCGGAAACACCATATATTTT.

The genes are TRBV29-1 and TRBJ2-7, with D perhaps TRBD2 (5 bases). From germline, CDR1 is SQVTM and CDR2 ANQGSEA. V gave up 3 bases and J gave up 3 bases, with 12 bases separating them. The length of the CDR3 is 13 residues. The CDR3 protein is CSVEGEDFYEQYF. The CDR3, as DNA: TGCAGCGTTGAGGGAGAGGACTTCTACGAGCAGTACTTC.

The chain links TRBV24-1 to TRBJ2-1, with 10 bases identical to TRBD1. The CDR3 length is 13 residues. Unmatched junction bases numbered 6, after V lost 8 bases and J lost 9 bases. CDR1 is KGHDR, CDR2 SFDVKD, per germline. DNA for the CDR3: TGTGCCACCAAGGGACAGGGGATAGGTGAGCAGTTCTTC. Translated: CATKGQGIGEQFF.

This clonotype was seen ten or more times. V is TRBV20-1 and J is TRBJ1-1; no clear D. This CDR3 is 12 amino acids long. Trimming stripped 3 bases from V and 1 base from J, with 6 bases between. Germline V CDR1 and CDR2: DFQATT, SNEGSKA (reference sequence). The CDR3 reads CSASLQNTEAFF. The DNA for the CDR3 is TGCAGTGCTAGTCTGCAGAACACTGAAGCTTTCTTT.

This clonotype has a count of ten or more. This chain uses TRBV11-3 with TRBJ2-1; D is unresolved. The CDR3 spans 14 residues. Germline V gene lookup returns CDR1 SGHNT and CDR2 YENEEA. Trimming stripped 5 bases from V and 3 bases from J, with 11 bases between. The CDR3: CASSPTENYNEQFF. In nucleotides, the CDR3 is TGTGCCAGCAGCCCAACTGAGAACTACAATGAGCAGTTCTTC. The entire variable domain, with the rest obtained from reference TRBV11-3 and TRBJ2-1, is as follows: EAGVVQSPRYKIIEKKQPVAFWCNPISGHNTLYWYLQNLGQGPELLIRYENEEAVDDSQLPKDRFSAERLKGVDSTLKIQPAELGDSAVYLCASSPTENYNEQFFGPGTRLTVL.

This clonotype was observed at least ten times. The rearrangement links TRBV5-1 to TRBJ2-1; 8 bases fit TRBD2. V shed 7 bases, J shed 4 bases, and the junction held 7 bases outside the gene matches. The CDR3 consists of 14 residues. Per germline, CDR1 SGHRS and CDR2 YFSETQ. CDR3 nucleotides: TGCGCCAGCGGGGGTCTAGCGGGTTACAATGAGCAGTTCTTC. Protein sequence: CASGGLAGYNEQFF.

In its sample, this clonotype was seen many times. This rearrangement joins TRBV4-3 to TRBJ2-3; TRBD1 matches at 8 bases. V gave up 4 bases and J gave up 4 bases; unmatched junction bases: 4. CDR1 is LGHNA, CDR2 YSLEER, per germline. CDR3 length equals 14 residues. The CDR3 nucleotides read TGCGCCAGCAGCCCGAGACAGGGGTCAGATACGCAGTATTTT. Translated, it gives CASSPRQGSDTQYF.

The chain recombines TRBV11-2 with TRBJ2-1; D is perhaps TRBD2 (6 bases). Trimming removed 1 base from V and 8 bases from J, with 12 bases in between. Germline CDR1 SGHAT, CDR2 FQNNGV. The length of the CDR3 is 14 residues. CDR3 amino acids: CASSLVVRGYEQFF. The CDR3 DNA sequence: TGTGCCAGCAGCTTAGTTGTCCGGGGGTATGAGCAGTTCTTC.

This clonotype showed up many times. V usage is TRBV6-5 and J usage is TRBJ2-3; 12 nucleotides match TRBD2. The trim removed 0 bases at V and 8 bases at J, leaving 6 bases unmatched. The germline V gene encodes CDR1 MNHEY and CDR2 SVGAGI. This CDR3 comprises 16 residues. CDR3 coding DNA: TGTGCCAGCAGTTACTCCCCTAGCGGGGGGGCGTCTACGCAGTATTTT. The encoded protein is CASSYSPSGGASTQYF.

The sample holds many counts of this clonotype. This chain uses TRBV12-3 or TRBV12-4 with TRBJ1-3, with no clear D. V shed 6 bases and J shed 4 bases, with 10 bases lying between them. This CDR3 has 13 amino acids. The CDR3 coding sequence is TGTGCCAGCAGGTCGACCCGCGGAAACACCATATATTTT. This encodes CASRSTRGNTIYF.

This clonotype was seen ten or more times. This sequence joins TRBV5-6 and TRBJ2-1, with 11 bases lining up with TRBD2. The CDR3 runs to 16 residues. CDR1 SGHDT and CDR2 YYEEEE come from the germline V gene. V was clipped by 4 bases and J by 7 bases; unmatched bases: 10. The CDR3 coding sequence is TGTGCCAGCAGCCTAGGACTAGCGGGTCTTAGGAATGAGCAGTTCTTC. Its protein product is CASSLGLAGLRNEQFF.

This clonotype has at least ten counts. This chain connects TRBV20-1 to TRBJ2-4, with 11 bases lining up with TRBD2. Germline V CDR1 and CDR2: DFQATT, SNEGSKA (reference sequence). The CDR3 contains 16 residues. V lost 0 bases, J lost 8 bases, and 9 bases stayed unmatched. In DNA, the CDR3 is TGCAGTGCTAGAGATATGGCTAGCGGGGGGCCGGACATTCAGTACTTC. Its protein product is CSARDMASGGPDIQYF.

This clonotype was counted at least ten times. This chain links TRBV20-1 with TRBJ2-5, with D perhaps matching TRBD2 (5 bases). This CDR3 has 15 residues. Germline V gives CDR1 DFQATT, CDR2 SNEGSKA (reference sequence). Deletions cut 3 bases from V and 0 bases from J, with 14 bases between. The DNA for the CDR3 is TGCAGTGCTAGGGAAGGCAAGCGGCACCAAGAGACCCAGTACTTC. Residues: CSAREGKRHQETQYF.

In this sample, this clonotype turned up many times. This chain connects TRBV20-1 to TRBJ1-5, with 8 nucleotides matching TRBD1. V shed 5 bases and J 8 bases; nucleotides not matched to a gene: 8. CDR1 and CDR2 (germline): DFQATT, SNEGSKA (reference sequence). This CDR3 contains 13 residues. Here the CDR3 reads CSALQGEVEPQHF. In nucleotides, the CDR3 is TGCAGTGCTTTACAGGGGGAGGTGGAGCCCCAGCATTTT.

The sample holds many counts of this clonotype. This chain links TRBV5-5 with TRBJ2-2, with D perhaps TRBD1 or TRBD2 (5 bases each). The germline CDR1 and CDR2 sequences are SGHKS and YYEKEE (reference sequence). V was trimmed by 3 bases and J by 11 bases, leaving 8 bases between them. This CDR3 contains 11 residues. This chain's CDR3 is CASSSWDELFF. CDR3 in DNA: TGTGCCAGCAGCTCCTGGGACGAGCTGTTTTTT.

This clonotype was counted many times. The chain uses TRBV3-1 and TRBJ2-2, with 7 positions matching TRBD1. Per germline, CDR1 LGHDT and CDR2 YNNKEL (reference sequence). The trim removed 6 bases at V and 0 bases at J, leaving 4 bases unmatched. CDR3 length equals 15 residues. The CDR3 DNA follows: TGTGCCAGCAGTTCCGGGACAGCGAACACCGGGGAGCTGTTTTTT. The encoded protein is CASSSGTANTGELFF.

The table lists this clonotype with many counts. The J gene is TRBJ2-7, the V gene TRBV20-1; possible D gene TRBD1, 7 bases. V lost 4 bases to trimming and J lost 3 bases, with 10 bases between them. Germline lookup yields CDR1 DFQATT and CDR2 SNEGSKA (reference sequence). The CDR3 consists of 12 residues. CDR3 loop: CSANQGGYEQYF. The CDR3 nucleotides read TGCAGTGCTAACCAGGGGGGCTACGAGCAGTACTTC.

V and J are TRBV18 and TRBJ2-3, with unresolved D. Germline CDR1 reads KGHSH; CDR2 reads LQKENI. This CDR3 is built from 14 residues. V was trimmed by 2 bases and J by 3 bases, leaving 9 bases between them. The CDR3: CASSPSVETDTQYF. DNA for the CDR3: TGTGCCAGCTCACCAAGTGTAGAGACAGATACGCAGTATTTT.

This clonotype was seen repeatedly, ten times or more. The chain recombines TRBV27 with TRBJ1-1, with D perhaps matching TRBD1 (5 bases). Germline V gives CDR1 MNHEY, CDR2 SMNVEV (reference sequence). V lost 2 bases, J lost 1 base, and 20 bases lay in between. The CDR3 covers 18 residues. The CDR3 loop reads CASSLRDPWGGKNTEAFF. As DNA, the CDR3 is TGTGCCAGCAGTTTAAGGGACCCGTGGGGGGGTAAGAACACTGAAGCTTTCTTT.

This clonotype has ten or more counts. The gene calls are TRBV7-3 and TRBJ2-3, with 9 bases matching TRBD2. This CDR3 comprises 15 residues. Trimming cost V 5 bases and J 2 bases; bases outside gene matches: 5. CDR1 is SGHTA and CDR2 is FQGTGA in the germline V gene. CDR3 nucleotides: TGTGCCAGCAGCCTCCTAGCGGGGCTCACAGATACGCAGTATTTT. Translation: CASSLLAGLTDTQYF. The full variable domain, with the rest looked up from reference TRBV7-3 and TRBJ2-3, is GAGVSQTPSNKVTEKGKYVELRCDPISGHTALYWYRQSLGQGPEFLIYFQGTGAADDSGLPNDRFFAVRPEGSVSTLKIQRTERGDSAVYLCASSLLAGLTDTQYFGPGTRLTVL.

This clonotype was recorded many times. The chain carries TRBV20-1 and TRBJ2-7; 7 nucleotides match TRBD2. The germline gives CDR1 DFQATT, CDR2 SNEGSKA (reference sequence). V dropped 5 bases and J dropped 3; count of bases not matched to a gene: 10. CDR3 length: 14 residues. In DNA form, the CDR3 reads TGCAGTGCTCGAGGGGTAGCGGGTCACTACGAGCAGTACTTC. Translation gives CSARGVAGHYEQYF.

This clonotype was counted at least ten times. V usage is TRBV12-3 or TRBV12-4 and J usage is TRBJ2-7, with D tentatively TRBD2 (5 bases). This CDR3 comprises 15 residues. Trimming cost V 3 bases and J 0 bases, with 12 bases left between them. The CDR3 sequence: CASSLHSGTSYEQYF. The DNA for the CDR3 is TGTGCCAGCAGTTTGCACAGCGGAACCTCCTACGAGCAGTACTTC.

As to this clonotype: Germline and junction disagree at one end, which may indicate a read error. The chain links TRBV7-3 to TRBJ2-2; TRBD1 aligns across 7 bases. This CDR3 is built from 14 residues. The germline V gene encodes CDR1 SGHTA and CDR2 FQGTGA. The CDR3 DNA sequence: TGTGCGAGCAGCGCTAACAGGGGCACCAGGGAGCTGTTTTTT. Protein product: CASSANRGTRELFF.

This clonotype was counted at least ten times. This chain joins TRBV5-6 and TRBJ2-1; 7 nucleotides line up with TRBD1. From germline, CDR1 is SGHDT and CDR2 YYEEEE. V lost 4 bases to trimming and J lost 0 bases; unmatched junction nucleotides: 7. CDR3 length equals 16 residues. The CDR3 sequence is CASSPTGVGSYNEQFF. As DNA, the CDR3 is TGTGCCAGCAGCCCTACAGGGGTTGGCTCCTACAATGAGCAGTTCTTC.